This T cell receptor beta chain comes out of a study of T cells in Graves' hyperthyroidism and ophthalmopathy. Germline V lookup: CDR1 SEHNR, CDR2 FQNEAQ (reference sequence). The CDR3 totals 16 residues. Trimming removed 5 bases from V and 7 bases from J; junction bases left unmatched: 6. Diagnoses were made from clinical symptoms, serum measures (thyroxine and TRAb), thyroid ultrasound and orbital computed tomography. Over 8 ml fresh peripheral blood yielded the PBMCs. TCR beta CDR3 region amplification was performed from RNA transcripts. TCR CDR3 underwent first-round RT-PCR with the HTBI primer set. Each CDR3 protein is one row after TCRdb ran MiXCR on the multiplex PCR reads. Here the sample spans roughly 800,000 distinct CDR3 sequences, around 38% being singletons. There are a few counts of this clonotype.

The sample comprised blood. The source is a man between 18 and 35 years old with Graves' hyperthyroidism. The chain joins TRBV7-9 to TRBJ2-2; 14 nucleotides align to TRBD2. CDR3 loop: CASSGTSGRGVGELFF. The CDR3 coding sequence is TGTGCCAGCAGCGGGACTAGCGGGAGAGGGGTCGGGGAGCTGTTTTTT.